This TCR beta chain appears in the sequencing data of a study of cytomegalovirus exposure and HLA in healthy donors. Overall study results and limits: Prior analysis indicated that the majority of TCR beta V segments exhibited productivity approximately 90% or approximately 30% of the time. Later analysis found that TCR beta chains associated with HLA were more clonally expanded than other, equally common chains. An observed cluster of highly shared sequence variants was recorded as a likely sequencing artifact.

The PCR used 60 Vbeta and 13 Jbeta primers. Here immunoSEQ multiplex PCR was the method, and the copy in TCRdb shows in-frame clones only, minus some. This sample has 90,000 to 130,000 clones, with approximately 84% found just once. With regard to this clone: What it recognizes is unknown. Other DNA sequences in this sample translate to the same CDR3.

The clonotype comes from a man aged 40-50 years in good health and CMV-seronegative. The specimen sequenced was PBMCs.

CDR3 coding DNA: TGTGCCAGCTCACAAGACAGGATGAACACTGAAGCTTTCTTT. This translates into CASSQDRMNTEAFF. This chain joins TRBV18 and TRBJ1-1; D possibly corresponds to TRBD1 (6 bases). The germline CDR1 and CDR2 sequences are KGHSH and LQKENI. The V and J ends lost 4 bases and 0 bases respectively, with 9 bases between them. The CDR3 has 14 amino acids.